The clone carrying this TCR beta chain has only a few counts. Unique molecular identifiers were linked by the library to individual cDNA molecules. TCRdb reanalysed the RACE reads using MiXCR and keeps one entry per CDR3 protein. The sample has around 130,000 distinct CDR3 sequences, approximately 10% seen once; the top ten hold 2% to 2.5%. The germline CDR1 and CDR2 sequences are SGHTA and FQGNSA. There are 14 residues in the CDR3. V gave up 3 bases and J gave up 1 base, with 10 bases separating them. The data were obtained in a study of human T cells and chemical hapten exposure. Indicated time point: patch test 3, about 24 weeks after DPC sensitization. Treatment meaning: therapeutic diphenylcyclopropenone sensitization with weekly scalp DPC. Every donor had alopecia and was 18 to 70 years old; all were suitable for DPC.

This specimen was whole blood, taken in connection with sensitization to the hapten diphenylcyclopropenone (DPC). The receptor was derived from a woman aged 45-65 years with alopecia areata. Some clones in this sample may be carry-over from other donors' samples. The chain uses TRBV7-2 and TRBJ2-7; perhaps TRBD1 as D (7 bases). Here the CDR3 DNA reads TGTGCCAGCAGCTTGCGGGACAGTTCCTACGAGCAGTACTTC. Translated: CASSLRDSSYEQYF. The full variable domain, completed using reference TRBV7-2 and TRBJ2-7, is GAGVSQSPSNKVTEKGKDVELRCDPISGHTALYWYRQSLGQGLEFLIYFQGNSAPDKSGLPSDRFSAERTGGSVSTLTIQRTQQEDSAVYLCASSLRDSSYEQYFGPGTRLTVT.